The TCR beta chain described here comes from a study of T cells in women clearing cervical HPV infection. Overall study context: Controls gave blood once infection was undetectable; cases at lesion identification. Case blood was drawn a median around 150 days after lesion detection.

Here immunoSEQ multiplex PCR was the method, and the copy in TCRdb shows in-frame clones only, minus some. The sample holds about 22,000 clones. CDR1 is SGHDN and CDR2 is FVKESK in the germline V gene. The CDR3 has 13 amino acids. With 1 base removed from V and 7 bases from J, the gap between germline ends came to 9 bases. Study observations and caveats: CIN3+ cases had significantly higher TCR repertoire richness than controls, but evenness did not differ.

Concerning this clone itself: Antigen unknown. The missing CDR3 end, 3 residues past where the read stops, is filled in from the germline J gene.

The sequenced material came from blood buffy coat. J is TRBJ2-3 and V is TRBV14, with D unclear. This TCR came from a woman aged 18-69 years with a cervical HPV16 infection that either progressed to CIN3+ or cleared (not recorded which). The CDR3 reads CASSQGQVNTQYF. The CDR3 DNA, read in part, is TGTGCCAGCAGCCAAGGGCAGGTAAATACG.